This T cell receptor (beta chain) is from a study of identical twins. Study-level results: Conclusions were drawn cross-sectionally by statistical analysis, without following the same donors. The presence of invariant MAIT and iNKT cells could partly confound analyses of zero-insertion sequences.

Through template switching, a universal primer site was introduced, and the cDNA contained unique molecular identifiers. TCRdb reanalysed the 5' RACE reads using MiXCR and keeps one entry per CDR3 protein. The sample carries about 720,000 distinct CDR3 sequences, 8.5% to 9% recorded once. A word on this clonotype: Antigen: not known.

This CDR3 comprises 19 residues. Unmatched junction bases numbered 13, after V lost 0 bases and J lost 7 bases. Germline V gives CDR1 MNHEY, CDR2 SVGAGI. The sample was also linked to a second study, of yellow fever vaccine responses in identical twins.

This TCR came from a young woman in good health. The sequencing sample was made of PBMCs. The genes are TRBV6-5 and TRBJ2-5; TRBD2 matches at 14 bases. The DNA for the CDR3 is TGTGCCAGCAGTTACTCGGGACTAGCGGGGGCGGTGTTGTTCGGGACCCAGTACTTC. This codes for CASSYSGLAGAVLFGTQYF.